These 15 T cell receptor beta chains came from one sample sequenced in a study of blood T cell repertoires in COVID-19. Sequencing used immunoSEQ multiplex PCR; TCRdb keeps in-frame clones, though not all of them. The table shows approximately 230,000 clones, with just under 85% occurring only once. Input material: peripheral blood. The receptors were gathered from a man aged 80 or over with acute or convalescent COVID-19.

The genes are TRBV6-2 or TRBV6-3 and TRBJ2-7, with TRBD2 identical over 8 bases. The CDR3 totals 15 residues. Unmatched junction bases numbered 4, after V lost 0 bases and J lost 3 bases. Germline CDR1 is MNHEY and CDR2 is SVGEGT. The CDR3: CASSYSGRGDYEQYF. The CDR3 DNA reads TGTGCCAGCAGTTACTCGGGGCGGGGGGACTACGAGCAGTACTTC.

The CDR3 region is CASSKQGTQPQHF. As DNA, the CDR3 is TGTGCCAGTAGTAAACAGGGGACTCAGCCCCAGCATTTT. The chain couples TRBV19 to TRBJ1-5; 7 bases are a match to TRBD1. This CDR3 spans 13 amino acids. Germline CDR1 LNHDA, CDR2 SQIVND (reference sequence). J gave up 6 bases and V 4 bases, and 3 bases lay outside the gene matches.

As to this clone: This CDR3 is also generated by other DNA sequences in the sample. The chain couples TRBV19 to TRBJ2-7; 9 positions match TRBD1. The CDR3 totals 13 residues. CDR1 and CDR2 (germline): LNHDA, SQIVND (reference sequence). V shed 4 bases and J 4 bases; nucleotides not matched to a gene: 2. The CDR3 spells CASSSDRGYEQYF. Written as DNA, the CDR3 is TGTGCCAGTAGTAGCGACAGGGGGTACGAGCAGTACTTC. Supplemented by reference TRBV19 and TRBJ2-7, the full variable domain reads DGGITQSPKYLFRKEGQNVTLSCEQNLNHDAMYWYRQDPGQGLRLIYYSQIVNDFQKGDIAEGYSVSREKKESFPLTVTSAQKNPTAFYLCASSSDRGYEQYFGPGTRLTVT.

CDR3 protein: CASSPRPSPRVGNTIYF. The CDR3 region has the DNA TGTGCCAGCAGTCCGCGGCCCTCCCCCAGGGTTGGAAACACCATATATTTT. V usage is TRBV6-6 and J usage is TRBJ1-3; the D gene is possibly TRBD1 (5 bases). The length of the CDR3 is 17 residues. The germline gives CDR1 MNHNY, CDR2 SVGAGI (reference sequence). The V end was cut by 5 bases, the J end by 3 bases, with 20 bases between.

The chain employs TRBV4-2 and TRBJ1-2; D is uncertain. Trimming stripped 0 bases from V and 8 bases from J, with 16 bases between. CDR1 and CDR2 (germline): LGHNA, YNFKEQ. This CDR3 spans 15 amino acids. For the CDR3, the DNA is TGTGCCAGCAGCCAAGATATGGGCGAGGGCGGAGGCTACACCTTC. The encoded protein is CASSQDMGEGGGYTF.

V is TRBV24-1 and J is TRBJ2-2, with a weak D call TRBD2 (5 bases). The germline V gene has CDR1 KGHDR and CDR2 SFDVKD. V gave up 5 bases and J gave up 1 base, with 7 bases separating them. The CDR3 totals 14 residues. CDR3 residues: CATSGGLNTGELFF. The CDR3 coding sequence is TGTGCCACCAGTGGAGGGCTGAACACCGGGGAGCTGTTTTTT.

CDR3 residues: CASSIVHSTYQPQHF. As DNA, the CDR3 is TGTGCCAGTAGTATAGTTCACAGCACCTATCAGCCCCAGCATTTT. The V call is TRBV19, the J call TRBJ1-5; D is unresolved. Germline CDR1 LNHDA, CDR2 SQIVND (reference sequence). The CDR3 spans 15 residues. V was pared by 1 base and J by 5 bases, with 12 bases between.

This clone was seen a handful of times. DNA of the CDR3: TGTGCCAGCAGTGTGGGACAGGGTTACGGCTACACCTTC. Translation gives CASSVGQGYGYTF. J is TRBJ1-2 and V is TRBV28; TRBD1 matches at 9 bases. Germline CDR1 is MDHEN and CDR2 is SYDVKM. The CDR3 is made up of 13 amino acids. J was trimmed by 8 bases and V by 5 bases; bases with no gene match: 6.

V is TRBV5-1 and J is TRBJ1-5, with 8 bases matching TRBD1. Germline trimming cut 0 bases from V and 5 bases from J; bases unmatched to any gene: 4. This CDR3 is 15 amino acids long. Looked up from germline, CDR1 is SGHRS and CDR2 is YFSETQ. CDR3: CASSLGDRTDQPQHF. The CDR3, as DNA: TGCGCCAGCAGCTTGGGGGACAGGACCGATCAGCCCCAGCATTTT. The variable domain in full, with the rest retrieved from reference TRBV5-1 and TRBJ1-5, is KAGVTQTPRYLIKTRGQQVTLSCSPISGHRSVSWYQQTPGQGLQFLFEYFSETQRNKGNFPGRFSGRQFSNSRSEMNVSTLELGDSALYLCASSLGDRTDQPQHFGDGTRLSIL.

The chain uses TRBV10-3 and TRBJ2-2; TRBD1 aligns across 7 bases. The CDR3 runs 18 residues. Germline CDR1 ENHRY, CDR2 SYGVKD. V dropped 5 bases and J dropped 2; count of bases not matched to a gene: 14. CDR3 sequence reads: CAISLDRFVPTNTGELFF. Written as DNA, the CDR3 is TGTGCCATCAGTTTGGACAGGTTCGTACCCACAAACACCGGGGAGCTGTTTTTT.

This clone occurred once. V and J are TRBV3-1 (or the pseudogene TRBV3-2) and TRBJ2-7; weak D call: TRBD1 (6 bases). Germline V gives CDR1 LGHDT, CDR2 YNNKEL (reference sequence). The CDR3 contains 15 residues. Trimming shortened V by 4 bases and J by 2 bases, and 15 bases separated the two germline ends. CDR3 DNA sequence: TGTGCCAGCAGCCCTCGGACAGTTCTTACCTACGAGCAGTACTTC. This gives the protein CASSPRTVLTYEQYF.

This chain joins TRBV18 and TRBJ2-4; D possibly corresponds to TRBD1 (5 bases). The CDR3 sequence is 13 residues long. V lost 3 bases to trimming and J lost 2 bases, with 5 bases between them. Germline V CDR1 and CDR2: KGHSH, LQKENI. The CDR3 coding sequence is TGTGCCAGCTCACCGGGGCCCAAAAACATTCAGTACTTC. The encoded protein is CASSPGPKNIQYF. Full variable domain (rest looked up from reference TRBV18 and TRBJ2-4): NAGVMQNPRHLVRRRGQEARLRCSPMKGHSHVYWYRQLPEEGLKFMVYLQKENIIDESGMPKERFSAEFPKEGPSILRIQQVVRGDSAAYFCASSPGPKNIQYFGAGTRLSVL.

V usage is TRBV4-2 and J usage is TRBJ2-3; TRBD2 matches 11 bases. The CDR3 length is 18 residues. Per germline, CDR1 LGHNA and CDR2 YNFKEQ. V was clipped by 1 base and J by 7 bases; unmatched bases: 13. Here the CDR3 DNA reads TGTGCCAGCAGCCAAGCTCGAACCGGGACTAGCGGTACCTATACGCAGTATTTT. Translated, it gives CASSQARTGTSGTYTQYF.

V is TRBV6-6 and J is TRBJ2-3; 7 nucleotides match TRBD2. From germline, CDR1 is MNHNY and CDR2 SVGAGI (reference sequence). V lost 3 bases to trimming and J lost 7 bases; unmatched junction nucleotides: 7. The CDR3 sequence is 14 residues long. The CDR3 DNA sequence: TGTGCCAGCAGTTATGGCGGGAGTTCAAATACGCAGTATTTT. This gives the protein CASSYGGSSNTQYF.

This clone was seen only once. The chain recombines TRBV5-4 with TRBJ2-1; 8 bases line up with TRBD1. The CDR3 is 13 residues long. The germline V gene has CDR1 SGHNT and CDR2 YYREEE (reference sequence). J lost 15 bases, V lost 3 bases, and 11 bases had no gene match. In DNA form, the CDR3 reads TGTGCCAGCAGCTCGGAAAAGGACAGGGTTATGTTCTTC. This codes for CASSSEKDRVMFF.